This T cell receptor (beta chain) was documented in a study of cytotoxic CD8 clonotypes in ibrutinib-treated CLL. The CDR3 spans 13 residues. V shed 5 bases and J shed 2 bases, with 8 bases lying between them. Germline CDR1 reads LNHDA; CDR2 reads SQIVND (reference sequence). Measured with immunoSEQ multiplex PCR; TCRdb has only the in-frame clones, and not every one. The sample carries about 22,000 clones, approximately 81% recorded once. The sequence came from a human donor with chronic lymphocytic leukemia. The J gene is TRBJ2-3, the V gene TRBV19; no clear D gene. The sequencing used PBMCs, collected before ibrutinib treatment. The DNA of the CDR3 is TGTGCCAGTAGTTACGGACCCACAGATACGCAGTATTTT. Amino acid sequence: CASSYGPTDTQYF.